This entry lists 23 T cell receptor beta chains sequenced from one sample in a study of shared clonotypes between healthy human individuals. Using immunoSEQ multiplex PCR, the repertoire was profiled, and TCRdb retains in-frame clones only, with some absent. The top ten clones hold about 0.45% of a sample with about 1.5 million clones, 95% to 99% of them seen once. Material for sequencing was naive CD4+ T cells sorted from blood. Indicated subset: CD45RA+ positively selected. The receptors stem from a man aged 25 to 40 in good health.

The chain couples TRBV7-9 to TRBJ2-7; D is unresolved. V lost 3 bases to trimming and J lost 4 bases, with 7 bases between them. Germline V CDR1 and CDR2: SEHNR, FQNEAQ (reference sequence). This CDR3 has 12 residues. Written as DNA, the CDR3 is TGTGCCAGCAGCTTGATGACGTACGAGCAGTACTTC. This codes for CASSLMTYEQYF.

This sequence joins TRBV28 and TRBJ2-2; a weak D match, TRBD1 (5 bases). The CDR3 has 16 amino acids. Germline CDR1 and CDR2: MDHEN and SYDVKM. V lost 5 bases and J 0 bases, leaving 13 bases between the germline ends. The CDR3 region has the DNA TGTGCCAGCAGTCACAGGAGACCCGCGAACACCGGGGAGCTGTTTTTT. It yields the protein CASSHRRPANTGELFF.

The chain has TRBV28 and TRBJ2-7; D gene ambiguous. Trimming stripped 1 base from V and 5 bases from J, with 9 bases between. Germline loops: CDR1 MDHEN, CDR2 SYDVKM. The CDR3 has 13 residues. Here the CDR3 DNA reads TGTGCCAGCAGTTTATTGGGCAGACACGAGCAGTACTTC. It specifies CASSLLGRHEQYF.

The chain joins TRBV7-9 to TRBJ2-5; D tentatively reads TRBD1 or TRBD2 (6 bases each). From germline, CDR1 is SEHNR and CDR2 FQNEAQ (reference sequence). Trimming stripped 6 bases from V and 3 bases from J, with 11 bases between. This CDR3 region has 13 residues. CDR3 coding DNA: TGTGCCAGCAGAAGTAGGGGGGAAGAGACCCAGTACTTC. Its protein is CASRSRGEETQYF. Together with reference TRBV7-9 and TRBJ2-5, the CDR3 gives the full variable domain: DTGVSQNPRHKITKRGQNVTFRCDPISEHNRLYWYRQTLGQGPEFLTYFQNEAQLEKSRLLSDRFSAERPKGSFSTLEIQRTEQGDSAMYLCASRSRGEETQYFGPGTRLLVL.

The V gene is TRBV28, the J gene TRBJ2-1, with D possibly matching TRBD2 (5 bases). The V end was cut by 4 bases, the J end by 8 bases, with 24 bases between. This CDR3 spans 17 amino acids. CDR1 and CDR2 (germline): MDHEN, SYDVKM. CDR3 DNA: TGTGCCAGCAGTTCCGTCGTCCAACTAGATTCTGTCGATGAGCAGTTCTTC. Translated, it gives CASSSVVQLDSVDEQFF.

The gene calls are TRBV5-6 and TRBJ1-1; tentatively, D is TRBD1 (6 bases). Germline CDR1 SGHDT, CDR2 YYEEEE. CDR3 length: 14 amino acids. Trimming removed 5 bases from V and 3 bases from J, with 14 bases in between. CDR3 in amino acids: CASRMGGLDTEAFF. The DNA of the CDR3 is TGTGCCAGCAGAATGGGGGGGCTGGACACTGAAGCTTTCTTT.

The table lists this clone with a count of one. The CDR3 here is CASSERSNQPQHF. CDR3 nucleotide sequence: TGTGCCAGCAGCGAAAGGAGCAATCAGCCCCAGCATTTT. This chain links TRBV11-2 with TRBJ1-5; D call uncertain. V dropped 5 bases and J dropped 1 base, with 6 bases sitting between them. This CDR3 has 13 amino acids. Germline assignment: CDR1 SGHAT and CDR2 FQNNGV.

The chain is built from TRBV6-1 and TRBJ2-1, with TRBD2 as a possible D gene (6 bases). Germline lookup yields CDR1 MNHNS and CDR2 SASEGT. V lost 2 bases and J 4 bases, leaving 15 bases between the germline ends. The CDR3 extends over 16 amino acids. CDR3 sequence (DNA): TGTGCCAGCAGTGAAACAGCGGGCCGACCATACAATGAGCAGTTCTTC. Residues: CASSETAGRPYNEQFF.

The gene calls are TRBV19 and TRBJ1-5, with D perhaps matching TRBD1 (6 bases). The CDR3 runs 16 residues. Trimming removed 5 bases at V and 0 bases at J, with 14 bases between. Germline V CDR1 and CDR2: LNHDA, SQIVND (reference sequence). The CDR3 nucleotides read TGTGCCAGTAGTGGGGGGCAGGGCTATAGCAATCAGCCCCAGCATTTT. This codes for CASSGGQGYSNQPQHF.

The chain carries TRBV2 and TRBJ2-3; perhaps TRBD2 as D (6 bases). Trimming took 7 bases from V and 2 from J, leaving 16 bases between them. Looked up from germline, CDR1 is SNHLY and CDR2 is FYNNEI. This CDR3 is 15 amino acids long. The CDR3 DNA reads TGTGCCAGCACAAAAGGTGGGGGGACCACAGATACGCAGTATTTT. Residues: CASTKGGGTTDTQYF.

The chain employs TRBV11-2 and TRBJ1-5; D is ambiguous. V was trimmed by 1 base and J by 5 bases, leaving 12 bases between them. Germline V gene data show CDR1 as SGHAT and CDR2 as FQNNGV. The CDR3 consists of 15 residues. The DNA for the CDR3 is TGTGCCAGCAGCTTAGGAGGGAGGAACCATCAGCCCCAGCATTTT. It is translated as CASSLGGRNHQPQHF.

In DNA form, the CDR3 reads TGTGCCAGCAGATTAGATTCCAGTCCTGCCTACAATGAGCAGTTCTTC. The encoded protein is CASRLDSSPAYNEQFF. The V gene is TRBV5-6, the J gene TRBJ2-1; D uncertain. Per the germline V gene, CDR1 is SGHDT and CDR2 is YYEEEE. V gave up 5 bases and J gave up 2 bases, with 17 bases separating them. The CDR3 totals 16 residues. Based on the CDR3 plus reference TRBV5-6 and TRBJ2-1, the full variable domain is DAGVTQSPTHLIKTRGQQVTLRCSPKSGHDTVSWYQQALGQGPQFIFQYYEEEERQRGNFPDRFSGHQFPNYSSELNVNALLLGDSALYLCASRLDSSPAYNEQFFGPGTRLTVL.

This chain joins TRBV28 and TRBJ2-3, with D unresolved. Germline CDR1 and CDR2: MDHEN and SYDVKM. CDR3 length equals 13 residues. The V end was cut by 6 bases, the J end by 3 bases, with 10 bases between. Here the CDR3 DNA reads TGTGCCAGCAGCGTTGGAAGGACAGATACGCAGTATTTT. Protein product: CASSVGRTDTQYF.

The rearrangement links TRBV6-5 to TRBJ1-1, with D perhaps matching TRBD1 (5 bases). V was shortened by 6 bases and J by 4 bases, with 12 bases between the two germline ends. The length of the CDR3 is 13 residues. Looked up from germline, CDR1 is MNHEY and CDR2 is SVGAGI. CDR3 in DNA: TGTGCCAGCAGGAATGGGGGGGGCACTGAAGCTTTCTTT. Translated: CASRNGGGTEAFF.

The CDR3 DNA sequence: TGCGCCAGCAGCTTGGGACAATTGAGCTCTGGAAACACCATATATTTT. Its protein is CASSLGQLSSGNTIYF. J is TRBJ1-3 and V is TRBV5-1; D not resolved. Germline CDR1 SGHRS, CDR2 YFSETQ. The CDR3 spans 16 residues. The ends were cut back, 0 bases at V and 0 bases at J, with 10 bases in the middle.

The chain carries TRBV11-2 and TRBJ2-2, with D maybe TRBD2 (5 bases). This CDR3 comprises 13 residues. The V end lost 4 bases, the J end lost 4 bases, and 7 bases lay between the germline ends. CDR1 is SGHAT and CDR2 is FQNNGV in the germline V gene. This CDR3 is CASSSDFTGELFF. The CDR3 DNA sequence: TGTGCCAGCAGCTCGGACTTCACCGGGGAGCTGTTTTTT.

The genes are TRBV10-1 and TRBJ2-2; TRBD2 matches at 12 bases. The CDR3 loop spans 16 amino acids. Unmatched junction bases numbered 0, after V lost 4 bases and J lost 0 bases. Germline assignment: CDR1 WNHNN and CDR2 SYGVQD (reference sequence). The CDR3 reads CASSGLAGANTGELFF. The CDR3 DNA follows: TGCGCCAGCAGTGGACTAGCGGGAGCGAACACCGGGGAGCTGTTTTTT.

V usage is TRBV7-8 and J usage is TRBJ2-3, with 10 bases matching TRBD1. This CDR3 is 14 amino acids long. The germline V gene encodes CDR1 SGHVS and CDR2 FQNEAQ. Trimming removed 4 bases from V and 5 bases from J; junction bases left unmatched: 3. The CDR3 here is CASSSDRGGDTQYF. CDR3 in DNA: TGTGCCAGCAGCTCGGACAGGGGGGGAGATACGCAGTATTTT.

The chain is built from TRBV7-2 and TRBJ2-7; D call uncertain. The length of the CDR3 is 13 residues. From germline, CDR1 is SGHTA and CDR2 FQGNSA. Deletions cut 3 bases from V and 6 bases from J, with 12 bases between. CDR3 sequence: CASSFTRSAEQYF. Written as DNA, the CDR3 is TGTGCCAGCAGCTTCACTCGGAGCGCCGAGCAGTACTTC.

The rearrangement links TRBV5-6 to TRBJ2-5; the D gene is possibly TRBD2 (5 bases). Germline CDR1 and CDR2: SGHDT and YYEEEE. CDR3 length: 14 amino acids. Trimming took 0 bases from V and 3 from J, leaving 9 bases between them. For the CDR3, the DNA is TGTGCCAGCAGCTTGGTGGCGCGGGAAGAGACCCAGTACTTC. Amino acid sequence: CASSLVAREETQYF. The whole variable domain, remainder taken from reference TRBV5-6 and TRBJ2-5, is DAGVTQSPTHLIKTRGQQVTLRCSPKSGHDTVSWYQQALGQGPQFIFQYYEEEERQRGNFPDRFSGHQFPNYSSELNVNALLLGDSALYLCASSLVAREETQYFGPGTRLLVL.

This chain connects TRBV7-3 to TRBJ2-2; 7 positions agree with TRBD1. Germline loops: CDR1 SGHTA, CDR2 FQGTGA. The CDR3 spans 15 residues. V trimming: 5 bases; J trimming: 4 bases; junction bases outside the gene matches: 7. CDR3 in DNA: TGTGCCAGCAGCCCGACAGGGAGTCGCACCGGGGAGCTGTTTTTT. This translates into CASSPTGSRTGELFF.

V is TRBV6-1 and J is TRBJ1-5; D is undetermined. This CDR3 region has 17 residues. Germline V gives CDR1 MNHNS, CDR2 SASEGT. Trimming shortened V by 1 base and J by 4 bases, and 17 bases separated the two germline ends. CDR3 residues: CASSEVGQFLRNQPQHF. The CDR3 DNA is TGTGCCAGCAGTGAAGTGGGTCAGTTCCTCCGGAATCAGCCCCAGCATTTT.

The CDR3 DNA is TGTGCCAGCAGCTTGCAGGGACACTACGAGCAGTACTTC. Protein sequence: CASSLQGHYEQYF. The chain employs TRBV11-2 and TRBJ2-7, with a tentative D call TRBD1 (6 bases). V was clipped by 3 bases and J by 3 bases, with 9 bases between them. CDR1 is SGHAT, CDR2 FQNNGV, per germline. The CDR3 has 13 amino acids.